This T cell receptor beta chain was identified during a study of CD8+ T cells in alopecia areata. Findings and caveats of the study: Scalp sequencing captures resident alphabeta T cells of normal skin too. Clonality exceeded that of normal scalp in lesional scalp, most notably in alopecia totalis/universalis. It was less clear whether patients shared TCRs than it was in mice, possibly because of HLA.

By sample fraction, this clone is medium-sized. Its target is unknown. Mouse germline and gene names are used. Coverage ceases 4 residues before the CDR3 finishes, and the germline J gene fills in the end. Noted time point: mouse skin 3 weeks after grafting. Recipient mice gave skin biopsies at grafting and 3 and 6 weeks later. As the sequencing template, cDNA was produced by extracting RNA and reverse transcribing it. Profiled with immunoSEQ multiplex PCR; TCRdb holds only in-frame clones, not every one. The sample holds 2,100 or so clones, and no clone turns up only once. CDR1 and CDR2 (germline): SGHLS, HYDKME. The V end was cut by 2 bases, the J end by 0 bases, with 9 bases between. This CDR3 is built from 14 residues.

The TCR was taken from a C3H/HeJ mouse with alopecia areata. This mouse strain has H2-k as its MHC haplotype. The chain employs TRBV12-2 and TRBJ1-2, with D tentatively TRBD1 (5 bases). The sequencing here drew on skin, taken at week 3. Incomplete CDR3 DNA: TGTGCCAGCTCTCGGGACTGTGCAAACTCC. It is translated as CASSRDCANS. The entire CDR3 protein is CASSRDCANSDYTF.